Listed below are T cell receptor beta chains from one sample, sequenced in a study of CD8+CD57+ T cells in acquired aplastic anemia. One entry per CDR3 protein, called by TCRdb with MiXCR from the reads. Here the sample spans under 350,000 distinct CDR3 sequences, roughly 61% being singletons. Sequencing was carried out using sorted CD4+, CD8+, or CD8+CD57+ T cells (not recorded which) from PBMCs. These receptors originate from a human donor with aplastic anemia. Both conserved end residues are part of each CDR3. Fields, in order: V gene, J gene, clone size, D gene, CDR3 DNA, CDR3 protein. A D gene is named only where the DNA matches it firmly. Size values are once, few and many counts, or a class for expanded clones, and some rows have none.

TRBV10-1	TRBJ1-5	.	.	TGCGCCAGCAGTCCTTACCCGGGACTAGCGGGAGGGCCCCAGCATTTT	CASSPYPGLAGGPQHF
TRBV29-1	TRBJ2-1	.	.	TGCAGCGTTTTGCGCGTGGGTGAGCAGTTCTTC	CSVLRVGEQFF
TRBV20-1	TRBJ2-6	.	.	TGCAGTGCTAGCTCGGAGGGGAGCAACTCTGGGGCCAACGTCCTGACTTTC	CSASSEGSNSGANVLTF
TRBV20-1	TRBJ2-5	.	.	TGCAGTGCTAGCGGGAGAAGCAGAGAGACCCAGTACTTC	CSASGRSRETQYF
TRBV7-9	TRBJ1-1	.	.	TGTGCCAGCAGCCCTGGACAGCTGAACACTGGAGCTCTCTTT	CASSPGQLNTGALF
TRBV5-6	TRBJ2-1	.	.	TGTGCCAGCAGCTTACAGGGAACGGCTAATGAGCAGTTCTTC	CASSLQGTANEQFF
TRBV7-8	TRBJ2-3	.	TRBD1	TGTGCCAGCAGCTCCGGGACAGGGATGTTCTTTGGAAGCACAGATACGCAGTATTTT	CASSSGTGMFFGSTDTQYF
TRBV10-3	TRBJ2-7	.	TRBD2	TGTGCCATCAGTGAGCCACTAGCGGGGGCCTCCTACGAGCAGTACTTC	CAISEPLAGASYEQYF
TRBV5-1	TRBJ2-7	few	.	TGCGCCAGCAGCTTGGGTGACACCCCCAACGAGCAGTACTTC	CASSLGDTPNEQYF
TRBV2	TRBJ2-3	.	.	TGTGCCAGCCAGGGGCTCATTACCCTAGCAGAGGGGAGCACAGATACGCAGTATTTT	CASQGLITLAEGSTDTQYF
TRBV29-1	TRBJ2-7	.	.	TGCAGCGTTGAAGATCGGACAGCCTACGAGCAGTACTTC	CSVEDRTAYEQYF
TRBV7-8	TRBJ1-1	few	TRBD1	TGTGCCAGCAGCCCAGGACAGGGGATGAACACTGAAGCTTTCTTT	CASSPGQGMNTEAFF
TRBV12-3/TRBV12-4	TRBJ1-4	few	.	TGTGCCAGCAGTTTAGAGCCAGGGATACTGTTTTTT	CASSLEPGILFF
TRBV29-1	TRBJ2-5	.	.	TGCAGCGTTGAAATCGAAACTGCCAGGAACTTC	CSVEIETARNF
TRBV19	TRBJ2-3	.	.	TGTGCCAGTAGTCCCCACTCGGCGCGTAGCACAGATACGCAGTATTTT	CASSPHSARSTDTQYF
TRBV20-1	TRBJ2-7	many	TRBD1	TGCAGTGCTCGCCTTTTACAGGGGGGTGACTACGAGCAGTACTTC	CSARLLQGGDYEQYF
TRBV20-1	TRBJ2-7	.	TRBD1	TGCAGTGCTAGAGACGCAGAGAGAGGGACAGGGGCGGGCGAGCAGTACTTC	CSARDAERGTGAGEQYF
TRBV7-9	TRBJ1-5	.	.	TGTGCCAGCAGCCGGACGGAAGGACAGCCCCAGCATTTT	CASSRTEGQPQHF
TRBV7-3	TRBJ2-1	once	.	TGTGCCAGCAGCCCCTTTGGGACTTCCTCATACAATGAGCAGTTCTTC	CASSPFGTSSYNEQFF
TRBV7-2	TRBJ1-1	many	.	TGTGCCAGCAGCTTAGCGCATTTGGGGGGGGCTGAAGCTTTCTTT	CASSLAHLGGAEAFF
TRBV20-1	TRBJ2-3	.	.	TGCAGTGCTAGAGAGGGCGGGAACACAGCTACGCAGTATTTC	CSAREGGNTATQYF
TRBV10-3	TRBJ2-3	.	TRBD2	TGTGCCATCAGTGAGACCTCCTCAAGACTAGCGGACCTCACAGATACGCAGTATTTT	CAISETSSRLADLTDTQYF
TRBV2	TRBJ1-6	.	.	TGTGCCAGCAGTGTAGTTGGGCCACCCCTCCACTTT	CASSVVGPPLHF
TRBV11-1	TRBJ2-5	.	.	TGTGCCAGCAGCCCGAGGACTGCACAAGAGACCCAGTACTTC	CASSPRTAQETQYF
TRBV20-1	TRBJ2-7	.	TRBD1	TGCAGTGCTAGATCCGGGACAGGGGTCGAGCAGTACTTC	CSARSGTGVEQYF
TRBV19	TRBJ1-1	many	TRBD1	TGTGCCAGTAGTCCGCTAGACAGGGGGCTGAACACTGAAGCTTTCTTT	CASSPLDRGLNTEAFF
TRBV7-9	TRBJ2-7	few	TRBD1	TGTGCCAGCAGCGATCGGGACAGATGGGAGCAGTACTTC	CASSDRDRWEQYF
TRBV7-2	TRBJ1-1	once	TRBD1	TGTGCCAGCAGCTCACCCGACAGGGGATGGAACACTGAAGCTTTCTTT	CASSSPDRGWNTEAFF
TRBV7-3	TRBJ1-2	.	.	TGTGCCAGCAGCTTAGGGGGGGCAGATGGTGGCTACACCTTC	CASSLGGADGGYTF
TRBV20-1	TRBJ2-3	.	.	TGCAGTGCCCCGCCCGACTTATCGGCCGTGTCAGCAGATACGCAGTATTTT	CSAPPDLSAVSADTQYF
TRBV7-9	TRBJ1-4	.	.	TGTGCCAGCAGTCAACAGGGATGGGAGGAAAAACTGTTTTTT	CASSQQGWEEKLFF
TRBV29-1	TRBJ1-1	.	.	TGCAGCGTTGGGGGTTTGAACACTGAAGCTTTCTTT	CSVGGLNTEAFF
TRBV12-5	TRBJ2-5	.	TRBD1	TGTGCTAGTGGCCACGGGACAGACCAAGAGACCCAGTACTTC	CASGHGTDQETQYF
TRBV19	TRBJ2-3	.	TRBD2	TGTGCCAGTAGTGAGACGGACGGGGGGGTCCTAGATACGCAGTATTTT	CASSETDGGVLDTQYF
TRBV19	TRBJ2-7	many	TRBD2	TGTGCCAGTAGTATCGAAGGTGGGAGGGCCTACGAGCAGTACTTC	CASSIEGGRAYEQYF
TRBV19	TRBJ1-1	.	.	TGTGCCAGTAGTATAGAGGGGAACACTGAAGCTTTCTTT	CASSIEGNTEAFF
TRBV25-1	TRBJ2-1	few	TRBD2	TGTGCCAGCAGTGATAGAGCGGGGGGCCCGAGCTCCTACAATGAGCAGTTCTTC	CASSDRAGGPSSYNEQFF
TRBV2	TRBJ1-1	.	.	TGTGTCAGCAGTGAAAGCCAGGGGAGGAACACTGGAGCTTTCTTT	CVSSESQGRNTGAFF
TRBV7-3	TRBJ2-7	.	.	TGCGCCAGCAGCCAAGATAGGGCTAAGCAGTACTTC	CASSQDRAKQYF
TRBV20-1	TRBJ1-2	.	.	TGCAGTGCGCTAAGCGGGGACTATGGCTACACCTTC	CSALSGDYGYTF
TRBV24-1	TRBJ1-2	.	.	TGTGCCACCAGTGATGGTCCAAATGTCCCCTCACAAGGCGGGAAGGGCTACACCTTC	CATSDGPNVPSQGGKGYTF
TRBV19	TRBJ1-6	many	.	TGTGCCAGTACTACGACACTCTCCTATAATTCACCCCTCCACTTT	CASTTTLSYNSPLHF
TRBV12-3/TRBV12-4	TRBJ2-5	.	.	TGTGCCAGCAGTTTATCCAGGGATCAGCCCCAAGAGACCCAGTACTTC	CASSLSRDQPQETQYF
TRBV3-1	TRBJ2-1	many	TRBD1	TGTGCCAGCAGCTATCTTACAGGGGGGAACGAGCAGTTCTTC	CASSYLTGGNEQFF